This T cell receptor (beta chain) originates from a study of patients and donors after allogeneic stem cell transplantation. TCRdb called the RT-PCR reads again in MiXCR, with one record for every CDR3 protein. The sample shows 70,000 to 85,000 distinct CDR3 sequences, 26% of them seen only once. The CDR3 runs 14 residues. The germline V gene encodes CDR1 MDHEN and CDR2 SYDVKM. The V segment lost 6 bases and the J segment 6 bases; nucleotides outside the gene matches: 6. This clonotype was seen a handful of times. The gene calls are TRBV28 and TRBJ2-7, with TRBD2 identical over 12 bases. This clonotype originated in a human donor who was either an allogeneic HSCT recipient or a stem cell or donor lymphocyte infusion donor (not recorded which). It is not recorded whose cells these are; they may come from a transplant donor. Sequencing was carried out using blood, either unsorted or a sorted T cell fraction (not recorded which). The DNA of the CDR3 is TGTGCCAGCAGCCGACTAGCGGGAGTTGTCGAGCAGTACTTC. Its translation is CASSRLAGVVEQYF.